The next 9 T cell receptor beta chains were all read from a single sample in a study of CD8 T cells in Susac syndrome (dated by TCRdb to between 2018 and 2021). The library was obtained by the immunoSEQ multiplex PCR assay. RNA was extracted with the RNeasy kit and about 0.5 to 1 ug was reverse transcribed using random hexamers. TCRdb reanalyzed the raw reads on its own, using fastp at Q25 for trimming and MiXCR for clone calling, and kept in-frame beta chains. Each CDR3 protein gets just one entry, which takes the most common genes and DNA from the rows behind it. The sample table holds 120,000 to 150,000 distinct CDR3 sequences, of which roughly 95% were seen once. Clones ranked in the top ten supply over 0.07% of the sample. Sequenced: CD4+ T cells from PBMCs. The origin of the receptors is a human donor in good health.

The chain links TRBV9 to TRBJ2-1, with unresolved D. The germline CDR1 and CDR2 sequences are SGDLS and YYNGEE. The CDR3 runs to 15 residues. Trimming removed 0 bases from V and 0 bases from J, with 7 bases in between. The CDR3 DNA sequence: TGTGCCAGCAGCGTAGTTGATAGCTCCTACAATGAGCAGTTCTTC. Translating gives CASSVVDSSYNEQFF.

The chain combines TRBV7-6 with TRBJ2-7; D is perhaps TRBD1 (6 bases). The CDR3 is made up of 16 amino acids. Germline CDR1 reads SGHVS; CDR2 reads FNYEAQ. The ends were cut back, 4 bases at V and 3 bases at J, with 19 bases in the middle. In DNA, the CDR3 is TGTGCCAGCAGCTATAGCTCGGATGGACAGTACTACGAGCAGTACTTC. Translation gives CASSYSSDGQYYEQYF. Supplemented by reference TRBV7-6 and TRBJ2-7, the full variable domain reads GAGVSQSPRYKVTKRGQDVALRCDPISGHVSLYWYRQALGQGPEFLTYFNYEAQQDKSGLPNDRFSAERPEGSISTLTIQRTEQRDSAMYRCASSYSSDGQYYEQYFGPGTRLTVT.

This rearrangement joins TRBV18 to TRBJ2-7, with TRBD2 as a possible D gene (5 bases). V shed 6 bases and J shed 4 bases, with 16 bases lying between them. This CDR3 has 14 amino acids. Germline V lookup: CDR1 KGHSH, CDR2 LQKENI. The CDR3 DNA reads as TGTGCCAGCTCGCTCAAACCACGGGGATACGAGCAGTACTTC. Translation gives CASSLKPRGYEQYF.

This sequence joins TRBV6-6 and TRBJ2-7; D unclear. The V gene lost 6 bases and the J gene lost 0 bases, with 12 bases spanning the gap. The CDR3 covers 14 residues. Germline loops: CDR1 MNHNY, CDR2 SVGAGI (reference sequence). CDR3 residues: CASRRSLVSYEQYF. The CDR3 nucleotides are TGTGCCAGCAGGCGTAGTCTGGTCTCCTACGAGCAGTACTTC.

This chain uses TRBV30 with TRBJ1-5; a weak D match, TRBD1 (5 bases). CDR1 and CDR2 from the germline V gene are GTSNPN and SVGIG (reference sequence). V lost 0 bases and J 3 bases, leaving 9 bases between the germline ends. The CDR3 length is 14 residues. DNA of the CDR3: TGTGCCTGGAGTGTTGGGGGGACCAATCAGCCCCAGCATTTT. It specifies CAWSVGGTNQPQHF.

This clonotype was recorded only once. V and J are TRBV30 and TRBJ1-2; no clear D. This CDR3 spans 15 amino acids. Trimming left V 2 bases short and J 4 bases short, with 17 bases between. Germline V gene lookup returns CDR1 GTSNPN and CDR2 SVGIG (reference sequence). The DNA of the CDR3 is TGTGCCTGGAGTTTAGTGGGGATTTCGGGCTATGGCTACACCTTC. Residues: CAWSLVGISGYGYTF.

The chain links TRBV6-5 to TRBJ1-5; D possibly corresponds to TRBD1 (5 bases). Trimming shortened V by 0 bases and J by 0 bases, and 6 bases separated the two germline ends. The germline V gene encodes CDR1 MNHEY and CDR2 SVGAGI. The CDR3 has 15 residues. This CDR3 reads CASSYSGHSNQPQHF. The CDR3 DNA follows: TGTGCCAGCAGTTACTCGGGGCATAGCAATCAGCCCCAGCATTTT.

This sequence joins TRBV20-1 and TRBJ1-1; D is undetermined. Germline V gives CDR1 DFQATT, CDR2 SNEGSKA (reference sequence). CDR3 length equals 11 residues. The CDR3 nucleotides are TGCAGCCTCAGGAGGAACACTGAAGCTTTCTTT. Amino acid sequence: CSLRRNTEAFF.

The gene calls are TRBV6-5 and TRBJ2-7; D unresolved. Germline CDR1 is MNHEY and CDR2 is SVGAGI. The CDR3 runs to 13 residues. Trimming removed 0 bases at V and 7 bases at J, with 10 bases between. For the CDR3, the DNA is TGTGCCAGCAGTTACTCGACGCTCAGGGAGCAGTACTTC. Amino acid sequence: CASSYSTLREQYF.